The sequence of this T cell receptor beta chain was determined in a study of multiple sclerosis patients with progressive multifocal leukoencephalopathy. Whole-study results and caveats: Before and during natalizumab, the clones expanded at PML already existed. In most PML patients, TRB repertoires appeared less diverse by entropy.

The time point: 5 to 6 months of natalizumab therapy. The repertoire was sequenced with immunoSEQ multiplex PCR; TCRdb's copy has only in-frame clones and lacks some. The sample records 25,000 to 35,000 clones, about 90% being singletons. This clone came up a few times. Its antigen is unidentified. V lost 6 bases and J lost 5, with 20 bases in between. The CDR3 runs to 16 residues. Germline-derived CDR1 and CDR2 are MDHEN and SYDVKM. The clonotype comes from a human donor with multiple sclerosis. The V call is TRBV28, the J call TRBJ2-1; D could derive from TRBD1 or TRBD2 (5 bases each). Source: PBMCs, taken from a patient treated with natalizumab. CDR3 amino acids: CASSPARGQGHNEQFF. The CDR3 nucleotides are TGTGCCAGCAGCCCGGCACGGGGTCAGGGCCACAATGAGCAGTTCTTC. The full variable domain, its missing parts supplied by reference TRBV28 and TRBJ2-1, is DVKVTQSSRYLVKRTGEKVFLECVQDMDHENMFWYRQDPGLGLRLIYFSYDVKMKEKGDIPEGYSVSREKKERFSLILESASTNQTSMYLCASSPARGQGHNEQFFGPGTRLTVL.